One TCR beta chain is described in this entry. Germline CDR1 reads SGHRS; CDR2 reads YFSETQ. V was trimmed by 2 bases and J by 1 base, leaving 18 bases between them. This CDR3 spans 17 amino acids. The data originate from a study of cytomegalovirus exposure and HLA in healthy donors. The study ran its PCR with 60 Vbeta and 13 Jbeta primers. The repertoire was sequenced with immunoSEQ multiplex PCR; TCRdb's copy has only in-frame clones and lacks some. The data hold some 120,000 clones, with approximately 85% observed a single time. The chain combines TRBV5-1 with TRBJ1-1; D not certain. The sample comprised PBMCs. This clonotype was obtained from a woman younger than 45 in good health and CMV-seropositive. The DNA for the CDR3 is TGCGCCAGCAGCTTCCTCCCAGTCGGCGCGGGGAACACTGAAGCTTTCTTT. Its translation is CASSFLPVGAGNTEAFF.